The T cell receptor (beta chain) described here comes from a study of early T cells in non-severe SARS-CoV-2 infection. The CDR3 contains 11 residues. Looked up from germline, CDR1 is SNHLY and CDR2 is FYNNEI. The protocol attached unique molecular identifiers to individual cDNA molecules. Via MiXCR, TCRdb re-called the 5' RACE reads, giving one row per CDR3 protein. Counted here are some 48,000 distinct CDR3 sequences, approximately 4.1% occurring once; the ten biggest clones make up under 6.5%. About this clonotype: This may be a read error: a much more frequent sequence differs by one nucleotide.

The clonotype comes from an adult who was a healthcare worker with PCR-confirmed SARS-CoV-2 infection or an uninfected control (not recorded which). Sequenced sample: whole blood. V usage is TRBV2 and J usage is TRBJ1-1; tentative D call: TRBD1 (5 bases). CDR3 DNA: TGTGCCAGCAGAAAGACAGCCGAAGTTTTCTTT. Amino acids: CASRKTAEVFF.